This T cell receptor (beta chain) stems from a study of T cells after yellow fever vaccination. The overall study: Those fractions that held only low numbers of cells were prepared using the SMART-Seq v4 Ultra Low Input RNA kit. General observations from the study: Contaminants from the bulk population, in the form of abundant clonotypes, could be found in FACS-sorted repertoires. When the response was secondary, it was weaker but reached its peak faster, day 5 versus 15. Re-detected after boosting: most primary clones, 96% of CD4 and about 90% of CD8.

The CDR3 is 16 amino acids. The V end was cut by 8 bases, the J end by 2 bases, with 22 bases between. CDR1 is SGHKS and CDR2 is YYEKEE in the germline V gene (reference sequence). TCRdb analysed the 5' RACE reads with MiXCR anew, one entry per CDR3 protein. The repertoire consists of a few hundred thousand distinct CDR3 sequences, with approximately 4.2% occurring once and the leading ten covering 20% to 30%. This clonotype occurred a few times. Its antigen is unknown. Material: PBMCs, obtained 5 days after the yellow fever booster vaccination. The TCR comes from a man younger than 30 who received the YFV17D yellow fever vaccine. The genes are TRBV5-5 and TRBJ1-1, with D unresolved. The CDR3 DNA reads TGTGCCAGTCCCTCGGAAGCGGGAAACCTCAACACTGAAGCTTTCTTT. As protein: CASPSEAGNLNTEAFF.